The 25 T cell receptor beta chains listed next were all sequenced from one sample in a study of blood T cell repertoires in COVID-19. Clones were sequenced by immunoSEQ multiplex PCR, and TCRdb holds only the in-frame ones, with some missing. This sample has fewer than 250,000 clones, with around 86% found just once. Sequencing was done on a sample of peripheral blood. These TCRs come from a man in his sixties who had recovered from COVID-19.

V and J are TRBV24-1 and TRBJ2-1, with 12 bases matching TRBD2. Losses at the gene ends were 4 bases for V and 6 bases for J; bases not matched to a gene: 6. The germline V gene encodes CDR1 KGHDR and CDR2 SFDVKD. The CDR3 sequence is 16 residues long. CDR3 DNA: TGTGCCACCAGTGACCCCCTAGCGGGAGGGCCCAATGAGCAGTTCTTC. Translation: CATSDPLAGGPNEQFF.

The V call is TRBV5-1, the J call TRBJ2-7; a weak D match, TRBD2 (6 bases). The CDR3 has 13 amino acids. The germline gives CDR1 SGHRS, CDR2 YFSETQ. Trimming shortened V by 4 bases and J by 3 bases, and 11 bases separated the two germline ends. In DNA form, the CDR3 reads TGCGCCAGCAGCGGGGGACTTTTCTACGAGCAGTACTTC. This gives the protein CASSGGLFYEQYF.

This rearrangement joins TRBV2 to TRBJ1-1; 9 nucleotides agree with TRBD1. This CDR3 has 13 residues. The germline V gene has CDR1 SNHLY and CDR2 FYNNEI. V shed 6 bases, J shed 3 bases, and the junction held 2 bases outside the gene matches. CDR3: CASRGQGYTEAFF. The CDR3 coding sequence is TGTGCCAGCAGGGGACAGGGTTACACTGAAGCTTTCTTT.

The chain uses TRBV3-1 (or the pseudogene TRBV3-2) and TRBJ2-1; 10 nucleotides agree with TRBD2. This CDR3 is built from 17 residues. J lost 6 bases, V lost 0 bases, and 8 bases had no gene match. The V gene's germline CDR1 is LGHDT and CDR2 YNNKEL (reference sequence). The CDR3 sequence is CASSQDRLAGAVNEQFF. In nucleotides, the CDR3 is TGTGCCAGCAGCCAAGATAGGCTAGCGGGGGCAGTCAATGAGCAGTTCTTC.

This clone was recorded once. The rearrangement links TRBV5-1 to TRBJ2-7; D perhaps matches TRBD1 (6 bases). Germline V lookup: CDR1 SGHRS, CDR2 YFSETQ. This CDR3 comprises 17 residues. V lost 4 bases and J 4 bases, leaving 24 bases between the germline ends. CDR3 sequence reads: CASSQSILPGQEYEQYF. The CDR3 bases are TGCGCCAGCAGCCAGAGTATCCTACCGGGACAAGAGTACGAGCAGTACTTC.

To note about this clone: The identical CDR3 is also encoded by other nucleotide sequences in the sample. The V and J genes are TRBV19 and TRBJ2-3; 7 nucleotides match TRBD1. From germline, CDR1 is LNHDA and CDR2 SQIVND (reference sequence). The CDR3 runs to 13 residues. Trimming removed 0 bases from V and 6 bases from J; junction bases left unmatched: 0. The CDR3 DNA is TGTGCCAGTAGTATAGACAGGGGGGATACGCAGTATTTT. Its translation: CASSIDRGDTQYF.

J is TRBJ2-1 and V is TRBV7-8; D possibly corresponds to TRBD1 (5 bases). V dropped 7 bases and J dropped 5 bases, with 15 bases sitting between them. The CDR3 runs to 14 residues. From germline, CDR1 is SGHVS and CDR2 FQNEAQ. The DNA for the CDR3 is TGTGCCAGCAAGGGATGGGGCCCGAACAATGAGCAGTTCTTC. Its translation: CASKGWGPNNEQFF.

The rearrangement uses TRBV9 and TRBJ2-7; the D gene is possibly TRBD2 (5 bases). This CDR3 comprises 15 residues. V dropped 2 bases and J dropped 3 bases, with 15 bases sitting between them. Germline V CDR1 and CDR2: SGDLS, YYNGEE. The CDR3 nucleotides read TGTGCCAGCAGCGTCAGCGGCGGACTGGTCTACGAGCAGTACTTC. It yields the protein CASSVSGGLVYEQYF.

This sequence joins TRBV18 and TRBJ2-3; weak D call: TRBD2 (6 bases). Germline CDR1 reads KGHSH; CDR2 reads LQKENI. Trimming removed 3 bases at V and 2 bases at J, with 18 bases between. The CDR3 extends over 17 amino acids. The CDR3 protein is CASSPFRGSGNTDTQYF. The CDR3, as DNA: TGTGCCAGCTCACCTTTTAGGGGTAGCGGAAACACAGATACGCAGTATTTT.

The J gene is TRBJ1-5, the V gene TRBV27, with unresolved D. The CDR3 loop spans 14 amino acids. Germline V lookup: CDR1 MNHEY, CDR2 SMNVEV (reference sequence). The V gene lost 2 bases and the J gene lost 2 bases, with 7 bases spanning the gap. The CDR3 loop is CASSLGSRNQPQHF. In DNA form, the CDR3 reads TGTGCCAGCAGTTTAGGTAGTCGCAATCAGCCCCAGCATTTT.

V gene TRBV15 combines with J gene TRBJ2-6; 11 bases align to TRBD1. This CDR3 is built from 21 residues. Germline lookup yields CDR1 LNHNV and CDR2 YYDKDF (reference sequence). V was clipped by 3 bases and J by 0 bases; unmatched bases: 13. The CDR3 DNA reads as TGTGCCACCAGCAGGGGGGCCGGGACAGGGGGTTCCCACTCTGGGGCCAACGTCCTGACTTTC. This codes for CATSRGAGTGGSHSGANVLTF.

This clone was recorded a few times. The chain links TRBV6-2 or TRBV6-3 to TRBJ2-7; D perhaps matches TRBD1 (6 bases). V lost 5 bases and J 3 bases, leaving 14 bases between the germline ends. The germline V gene has CDR1 MNHEY and CDR2 SVGEGT. The CDR3 length is 14 residues. CDR3 DNA: TGTGCCAGCAGTCCCGAACAGGGTTTCTACGAGCAGTACTTC. Protein: CASSPEQGFYEQYF.

This rearrangement joins TRBV19 to TRBJ1-2, with D uncertain. Trimming took 6 bases from V and 0 from J, leaving 20 bases between them. Germline V gene lookup returns CDR1 LNHDA and CDR2 SQIVND (reference sequence). This CDR3 region has 17 residues. CDR3 coding DNA: TGTGCCAGTAGCGGGAGTAATAGGCCTAATTCTAACTATGGCTACACCTTC. Translated, it gives CASSGSNRPNSNYGYTF.

This clone was observed a single time. The V gene is TRBV11-2, the J gene TRBJ2-7; 7 bases fit TRBD2. This CDR3 is 14 amino acids long. CDR1 is SGHAT and CDR2 is FQNNGV in the germline V gene. V was pared by 1 base and J by 3 bases, with 3 bases of the junction left unmatched. The CDR3 region has the DNA TGTGCCAGCAGCTTAGTTACGGGAGGCTACGAGCAGTACTTC. Translation: CASSLVTGGYEQYF.

The chain has TRBV7-3 and TRBJ2-1, with D possibly matching TRBD1 (5 bases). Germline V gives CDR1 SGHTA, CDR2 FQGTGA. There are 17 residues in the CDR3. Trimming removed 0 bases from V and 0 bases from J, with 12 bases in between. The CDR3 DNA reads as TGTGCCAGCAGCTTAACAGGGGCGCCAAGCTCCTACAATGAGCAGTTCTTC. Encoded protein: CASSLTGAPSSYNEQFF.

The rearrangement joins TRBV3-1 (or the pseudogene TRBV3-2) to TRBJ1-1; the D is unclear. CDR3 length: 14 amino acids. Germline assignment: CDR1 LGHDT and CDR2 YNNKEL (reference sequence). Between the trimmed V and J ends, which lost 0 bases and 10 bases, there was a span of 15 bases. The CDR3 region has the DNA TGTGCCAGCAGCCAAGATCGGCGGCTTAAAGGAGCTTTCTTT. Translated: CASSQDRRLKGAFF.

The chain has TRBV28 and TRBJ2-3, with 9 bases identical to TRBD2. CDR3 length: 17 residues. V shed 3 bases and J 6 bases; nucleotides not matched to a gene: 13. The germline V gene encodes CDR1 MDHEN and CDR2 SYDVKM. CDR3 amino acids: CASSFPAGGLRGDTQYF. The CDR3 nucleotides read TGTGCCAGCAGTTTCCCGGCGGGAGGGCTCAGGGGGGATACGCAGTATTTT.

The chain carries TRBV12-3 or TRBV12-4 and TRBJ2-7, with TRBD1 identical over 9 bases. CDR3 length: 13 residues. The junction had 8 bases not matched to a gene; V was cut back by 7 bases and J by 7 bases. In DNA form, the CDR3 reads TGTGCCAGCAAGGGACAGGGAAGAGAAGAGCAGTACTTC. The encoded protein is CASKGQGREEQYF.

V is TRBV5-4 and J is TRBJ2-1, with TRBD1 matching 10 bases. Germline lookup yields CDR1 SGHNT and CDR2 YYREEE (reference sequence). V lost 4 bases, J lost 6 bases, and 10 bases stayed unmatched. This CDR3 is 16 amino acids long. The CDR3: CASSLPTGGWGNEQFF. Written as DNA, the CDR3 is TGTGCCAGCAGCCTACCGACAGGGGGCTGGGGCAATGAGCAGTTCTTC.

The chain carries TRBV10-3 and TRBJ2-7; 9 nucleotides match TRBD1. The CDR3 is 15 residues long. The trim removed 4 bases at V and 4 bases at J, leaving 8 bases unmatched. Per the germline V gene, CDR1 is ENHRY and CDR2 is SYGVKD. The CDR3 is CAISGDRDRAYEQYF. CDR3 sequence (DNA): TGTGCCATCAGTGGAGACCGGGACAGGGCTTACGAGCAGTACTTC.

This clone was recorded a few times. The DNA of the CDR3 is TGTGCCATCAGTGAGGAAGGGGGCAGGAACACCGGGGAGCTGTTTTTT. This gives the protein CAISEEGGRNTGELFF. This rearrangement joins TRBV10-3 to TRBJ2-2, with 7 bases matching TRBD1. Looked up from germline, CDR1 is ENHRY and CDR2 is SYGVKD. Losses at the gene ends were 2 bases for V and 1 base for J; bases not matched to a gene: 4. The CDR3 runs to 16 residues.

The CDR3 DNA reads as TGTGCCAGCAGTGTAGGGGGGGCGCGGAATACGCAGTATTTT. This sequence encodes CASSVGGARNTQYF. The V and J genes are TRBV2 and TRBJ2-3; a possible D gene is TRBD2 (7 bases). V lost 4 bases to trimming and J lost 7 bases, with 15 bases between them. There are 14 residues in the CDR3. CDR1 is SNHLY and CDR2 is FYNNEI in the germline V gene. The variable domain in full, with the rest retrieved from reference TRBV2 and TRBJ2-3, is EPEVTQTPSHQVTQMGQEVILRCVPISNHLYFYWYRQILGQKVEFLVSFYNNEISEKSEIFDDQFSVERPDGSNFTLKIRSTKLEDSAMYFCASSVGGARNTQYFGPGTRLTVL.

This chain links TRBV29-1 with TRBJ2-7; maybe TRBD1 (7 bases). The CDR3 spans 13 residues. V gave up 6 bases and J gave up 9 bases, with 21 bases separating them. Germline V gene data show CDR1 as SQVTM and CDR2 as ANQGSEA. The CDR3 loop reads CSVRGEGAWGQYF. The DNA of the CDR3 is TGCAGCGTCAGGGGGGAAGGCGCCTGGGGGCAGTACTTC.

This chain joins TRBV9 and TRBJ2-2; possibly TRBD1 for D (7 bases). V lost 3 bases and J 4 bases, leaving 19 bases between the germline ends. This CDR3 region has 17 residues. Germline V CDR1 and CDR2: SGDLS, YYNGEE. CDR3 in amino acids: CASSARQGGFGTGELFF. CDR3 coding DNA: TGTGCCAGCAGCGCCAGGCAGGGGGGATTCGGCACCGGGGAGCTGTTTTTT.

This clone was recorded only once. V and J are TRBV5-1 and TRBJ2-3; TRBD1 agrees at 11 bases. There are 16 residues in the CDR3. Germline V gene sequence: CDR1 SGHRS, CDR2 YFSETQ. The J segment lost 5 bases and the V segment lost 4 bases, leaving 9 bases of the junction unmatched. The CDR3 spells CASSHGQGAVQDTQYF. CDR3 nucleotide sequence: TGCGCCAGCAGCCACGGACAGGGGGCGGTTCAAGATACGCAGTATTTT.